This T cell receptor (beta chain) was obtained from a study of cytomegalovirus exposure and HLA in healthy donors. Study conclusions and caveats: In vitro confirmation showed three CMV-associated chains to be CMV antigen specific. The study labeled about 160 TCR beta chains cytomegalovirus-associated.

The CDR3 has 16 amino acids. Trimming took 0 bases from V and 7 from J; bases not matched to a gene: 6. Germline V CDR1 and CDR2: SGHDN, FVKESK. PCR amplification relied on 60 Vbeta primers (plus 13 Jbeta primers). Profiled with immunoSEQ multiplex PCR; TCRdb holds only in-frame clones, not every one. The data show 150,000 to 170,000 clones, about four fifths seen once. To note about this clone: No antigen is known for it.

The clonotype was recovered from a man between 18 and 35 years old in good health and CMV-seronegative. This chain uses TRBV14 with TRBJ1-6, with 7 positions matching TRBD1. Sequencing input: PBMCs. The CDR3 DNA follows: TGTGCCAGCAGCCAAGACACAGGGACAGCGAATTCACCCCTCCACTTT. This sequence encodes CASSQDTGTANSPLHF.